These 26 T cell receptor beta chains originate from one sample sequenced in a study of post-analysis software for immune sequencing data. Broader study findings: Five or six TRBV segments, TRBV5-6, TRBV5-1 and TRBV20-1 among them, were found more frequent in patients than controls.

Their specific antigens are unknown. TCR beta cDNA libraries included unique molecular identifiers. TCRdb itself ran the PCR reads through MiXCR, one entry per CDR3 protein. The table has roughly 200,000 distinct CDR3 sequences, approximately 28% seen once; the top ten hold about 3.7%. Material: blood. Receptors were obtained from a girl aged 2 to 17 with multiple sclerosis.

This clonotype was detected ten times or more. The gene calls are TRBV6-6 and TRBJ2-3, with 8 bases fitting TRBD2. The CDR3 is 15 amino acids. CDR1 and CDR2 (germline): MNHNY, SVGAGI (reference sequence). V dropped 8 bases and J dropped 3; count of bases not matched to a gene: 10. DNA for the CDR3: TGTGCCAGCGTTCTGAGGGCTAGCGGGACAGATACGCAGTATTTT. Translating it yields CASVLRASGTDTQYF.

The rearrangement joins TRBV6-2 or TRBV6-3 to TRBJ2-1; no definite D call. Germline V gives CDR1 MNHEY, CDR2 SVGEGT. This CDR3 has 12 amino acids. Deletions cut 5 bases from V and 11 bases from J, with 13 bases between. The chain's CDR3 is CASSPLWGKQFF. CDR3 DNA: TGTGCCAGCAGTCCCCTCTGGGGAAAGCAGTTCTTC.

This clonotype was recorded at least ten times. The V call is TRBV6-6, the J call TRBJ2-7; D uncertain. Trimming removed 5 bases from V and 1 base from J, with 9 bases in between. Per germline, CDR1 MNHNY and CDR2 SVGAGI (reference sequence). The CDR3 has 13 amino acids. The CDR3 loop is CASSGSWSYEQYF. CDR3 nucleotide sequence: TGTGCCAGCAGTGGGTCGTGGTCCTACGAGCAGTACTTC.

J is TRBJ1-5 and V is TRBV29-1; TRBD1 is a possible D gene (5 bases). Per germline, CDR1 SQVTM and CDR2 ANQGSEA. The CDR3 has 14 residues. V lost 6 bases to trimming and J lost 10 bases, with 22 bases between them. CDR3 protein: CSVRQDQGLSPQHF. The CDR3 DNA is TGCAGCGTGAGGCAAGACCAGGGACTCTCCCCCCAGCATTTT. The entire variable domain, with the rest obtained from reference TRBV29-1 and TRBJ1-5, is as follows: SAVISQKPSRDICQRGTSLTIQCQVDSQVTMMFWYRQQPGQSLTLIATANQGSEATYESGFVIDKFPISRPNLTFSTLTVSNMSPEDSSIYLCSVRQDQGLSPQHFGDGTRLSIL.

This clonotype occurred a few times. The CDR3: CASSQEFGTSGSWLAKNIQYF. The CDR3 nucleotides are TGCGCCAGCAGCCAAGAGTTTGGGACTAGCGGGAGTTGGTTGGCCAAAAACATTCAGTACTTC. The chain combines TRBV4-1 with TRBJ2-4; 14 bases agree with TRBD2. Trimming removed 0 bases from V and 1 base from J; junction bases left unmatched: 11. This CDR3 has 21 residues. Per the germline V gene, CDR1 is MGHRA and CDR2 is YSYEKL.

This clonotype was detected ten times or more. J is TRBJ2-5 and V is TRBV20-1; D gene unclear. The CDR3 has 14 residues. CDR1 and CDR2 (germline): DFQATT, SNEGSKA (reference sequence). Between the trimmed V and J ends, which lost 0 bases and 1 base, there was a span of 9 bases. DNA for the CDR3: TGCAGTGCTAGAGATTGGGCAGGCCAAGAGACCCAGTACTTC. Translated: CSARDWAGQETQYF.

This clonotype was seen a single time. A read error is possible here, since a much larger clone lies one base away. CDR3 nucleotide sequence: TGTGCCAGCAGTTTAAGGAGGGCGGGTGGCTACACCTTC. It specifies CASSLRRAGGYTF. The chain employs TRBV12-3 or TRBV12-4 and TRBJ1-2; D unclear. The V end was cut by 2 bases, the J end by 7 bases, with 11 bases between. This CDR3 region has 13 residues.

This clonotype came up many times. J is TRBJ2-1 and V is TRBV6-5; the match to TRBD2 covers 8 bases. The CDR3 contains 18 residues. V lost 0 bases to trimming and J lost 8 bases; unmatched junction nucleotides: 15. Looked up from germline, CDR1 is MNHEY and CDR2 is SVGAGI. CDR3 residues: CASSYSKGTGGLWYEQFF. CDR3 nucleotides: TGTGCCAGCAGTTACTCGAAGGGTACGGGAGGGCTGTGGTATGAGCAGTTCTTC.

The V and J genes are TRBV5-1 and TRBJ2-5, with no clear D. V lost 0 bases, J lost 1 base, and 7 bases lay in between. This CDR3 is built from 14 residues. From germline, CDR1 is SGHRS and CDR2 YFSETQ. The CDR3 is CASSLESLQETQYF. The CDR3 nucleotides read TGCGCCAGCAGCTTGGAGAGTCTCCAAGAGACCCAGTACTTC.

V is TRBV12-3 or TRBV12-4 and J is TRBJ2-3; 12 bases fit TRBD1. The V and J ends lost 3 bases and 3 bases, in that order; junction bases with no gene match: 13. There are 19 residues in the CDR3. The CDR3 here is CASSLGTVVGQGATDTQYF. CDR3 in DNA: TGTGCCAGCAGTTTGGGTACGGTAGTGGGACAGGGGGCAACAGATACGCAGTATTTT.

About this clonotype itself: This may stem from a read error, because a much larger clone lies one nucleotide away. V is TRBV7-2 and J is TRBJ1-2; 12 bases map to TRBD1. J gave up 2 bases and V 3 bases, and 4 bases lay outside the gene matches. Germline CDR1 SGHTA, CDR2 FQGNSA. CDR3 length equals 16 residues. The CDR3 DNA reads TGTACCAGCAGCTTGGGACAGGGGGCTCTAAACTATGGCTACACCTTC. It encodes CTSSLGQGALNYGYTF. The full variable domain, with the rest looked up from reference TRBV7-2 and TRBJ1-2, is GAGVSQSPSNKVTEKGKDVELRCDPISGHTALYWYRQSLGQGLEFLIYFQGNSAPDKSGLPSDRFSAERTGGSVSTLTIQRTQQEDSAVYLCTSSLGQGALNYGYTFGSGTRLTVV.

This clonotype was observed at least ten times. The chain joins TRBV20-1 to TRBJ2-7; 10 bases line up with TRBD1. From germline, CDR1 is DFQATT and CDR2 SNEGSKA (reference sequence). The CDR3 consists of 16 residues. Trimming cost V 3 bases and J 5 bases; bases outside gene matches: 13. The CDR3 reads CSARTIRDRGSDEQYF. The CDR3, as DNA: TGCAGTGCTAGGACTATCCGGGACAGGGGTTCGGACGAGCAGTACTTC.

This clonotype was picked up many times. The V gene is TRBV5-1, the J gene TRBJ2-7; D possibly corresponds to TRBD2 (5 bases). The CDR3 is 14 amino acids. The V and J ends lost 4 bases and 0 bases respectively, with 11 bases between them. Germline CDR1 SGHRS, CDR2 YFSETQ. The CDR3 sequence is CASSNELDSYEQYF. In nucleotides, the CDR3 is TGCGCCAGCAGCAACGAACTAGACTCCTACGAGCAGTACTTC.

The rearrangement links TRBV15 to TRBJ2-5; a weak D match, TRBD2 (5 bases). The CDR3 extends over 13 amino acids. The germline V gene encodes CDR1 LNHNV and CDR2 YYDKDF (reference sequence). V was pared by 1 base and J by 5 bases, with 8 bases between. The CDR3 protein is CATSRAERETQYF. The DNA of the CDR3 is TGTGCCACCAGCAGAGCCGAGCGGGAGACCCAGTACTTC.

The chain recombines TRBV28 with TRBJ2-3; TRBD2 matches at 9 bases. V gave up 2 bases and J gave up 5 bases; unmatched junction bases: 5. This CDR3 is built from 15 residues. Germline V lookup: CDR1 MDHEN, CDR2 SYDVKM. The CDR3 loop is CASSLRPSGKDTQYF. For the CDR3, the DNA is TGTGCCAGCAGTTTAAGGCCTAGCGGGAAAGATACGCAGTATTTT.

This clonotype was seen only a few times. The chain recombines TRBV12-5 with TRBJ2-3; possibly TRBD1 or TRBD2 for D (5 bases each). The V and J ends lost 6 bases and 4 bases respectively, with 8 bases between them. The CDR3 is 12 residues long. CDR1 and CDR2 (germline): LGHNT, FRNRAP. The CDR3 sequence: CASGLGADTQYF. CDR3 DNA: TGTGCTAGTGGCCTGGGGGCAGATACGCAGTATTTT.

This clonotype was recorded once. J is TRBJ2-7 and V is TRBV7-9, with TRBD2 as a possible D gene (6 bases). This CDR3 has 14 amino acids. Germline loops: CDR1 SEHNR, CDR2 FQNEAQ (reference sequence). The germline V and J ends were trimmed by 6 bases and 4 bases, with 16 bases remaining between them. CDR3 region: CASRSPGEAYEQYF. The CDR3 DNA follows: TGTGCCAGCAGGTCTCCGGGGGAGGCGTACGAGCAGTACTTC.

This clonotype was seen repeatedly, ten times or more. The CDR3 region is CAISPDKNYGYTF. The CDR3 coding sequence is TGTGCCATCAGTCCCGACAAGAACTATGGCTACACCTTC. This chain uses TRBV10-3 with TRBJ1-2; no clear D. V lost 5 bases and J 2 bases, leaving 9 bases between the germline ends. Germline assignment: CDR1 ENHRY and CDR2 SYGVKD. The CDR3 contains 13 residues.

This clonotype was seen many times. The rearrangement uses TRBV5-1 and TRBJ1-1, with D hard to call. CDR3 length: 14 residues. Trimming took 4 bases from V and 1 from J, leaving 11 bases between them. The germline V gene has CDR1 SGHRS and CDR2 YFSETQ. The CDR3 nucleotides read TGCGCCAGCAGCATGGCCACAGAGAACACTGAAGCTTTCTTT. Translated: CASSMATENTEAFF.

The chain employs TRBV20-1 and TRBJ1-1; the D gene is possibly TRBD1 (5 bases). Germline CDR1 reads DFQATT; CDR2 reads SNEGSKA (reference sequence). The CDR3 is 16 amino acids. The V end was cut by 1 base, the J end by 0 bases, with 15 bases between. The CDR3 loop reads CSARGFGTPMNTEAFF. Here the CDR3 DNA reads TGCAGTGCTAGAGGCTTCGGGACGCCTATGAACACTGAAGCTTTCTTT.

The chain combines TRBV28 with TRBJ1-6; 7 nucleotides line up with TRBD1. The V gene's germline CDR1 is MDHEN and CDR2 SYDVKM. Trimming removed 3 bases from V and 9 bases from J; junction bases left unmatched: 8. CDR3 size: 15 residues. The CDR3 DNA sequence: TGTGCCAGCAGTTTTACGGGACAGTACATTTCACCCCTCCACTTT. Protein: CASSFTGQYISPLHF.

A remark on this clonotype: The junction differs from germline at one of its ends, possibly a read error. The chain employs TRBV15 and TRBJ1-6, with D unresolved. The germline gives CDR1 LNHNV, CDR2 YYDKDF (reference sequence). The CDR3 is 17 residues long. The CDR3 bases are TGTGCCACCAGCATCGGGCTCCAGAGCTCCCATAATTCACCCCTCCACTTT. It codes for CATSIGLQSSHNSPLHF. Full variable domain (outside the CDR3, taken from reference TRBV15 and TRBJ1-6): DAMVIQNPRYQVTQFGKPVTLSCSQTLNHNVMYWYQQKSSQAPKLLFHYYDKDFNNEADTPDNFQSRRPNTSFCFLDIRSPGLGDTAMYLCATSIGLQSSHNSPLHFGNGTRLTVT.

This chain links TRBV20-1 with TRBJ2-1; 8 bases fit TRBD2. Germline loops: CDR1 DFQATT, CDR2 SNEGSKA (reference sequence). There are 14 residues in the CDR3. The ends lost 4 bases at V and 7 bases at J; junction bases unmatched: 9. CDR3 sequence (DNA): TGCAGTGCTACGGGAGGGCCCACCTTAAATGAGCAGTTCTTC. Encoded protein: CSATGGPTLNEQFF.

This clonotype came up many times. The rearrangement uses TRBV6-5 and TRBJ1-5; D unclear. Germline-derived CDR1 and CDR2 are MNHEY and SVGAGI. The CDR3 totals 13 residues. Trimming took 2 bases from V and 0 from J, leaving 2 bases between them. CDR3 bases: TGTGCCAGCAGTTACGATAGCAATCAGCCCCAGCATTTT. Its protein product is CASSYDSNQPQHF.

The rearrangement joins TRBV12-3 or TRBV12-4 to TRBJ2-1; 11 bases fit TRBD2. The CDR3 has 16 residues. Germline trimming cut 6 bases from V and 6 bases from J; bases unmatched to any gene: 10. CDR3 bases: TGTGCCAGCAGCAAAGGGGGACTAGCGGCCCGCAATGAGCAGTTCTTC. It yields the protein CASSKGGLAARNEQFF.

A few counts support this clonotype. V gene TRBV5-5 combines with J gene TRBJ1-5, with D maybe TRBD1 (5 bases). This CDR3 contains 15 residues. Germline values: CDR1 SGHKS, CDR2 YYEKEE (reference sequence). Between the trimmed V and J ends, which lost 4 bases and 3 bases, there was a span of 14 bases. CDR3 coding DNA: TGTGCCAGCAGCCAACAGACAGCCCTCAATCAGCCCCAGCATTTT. It codes for CASSQQTALNQPQHF.